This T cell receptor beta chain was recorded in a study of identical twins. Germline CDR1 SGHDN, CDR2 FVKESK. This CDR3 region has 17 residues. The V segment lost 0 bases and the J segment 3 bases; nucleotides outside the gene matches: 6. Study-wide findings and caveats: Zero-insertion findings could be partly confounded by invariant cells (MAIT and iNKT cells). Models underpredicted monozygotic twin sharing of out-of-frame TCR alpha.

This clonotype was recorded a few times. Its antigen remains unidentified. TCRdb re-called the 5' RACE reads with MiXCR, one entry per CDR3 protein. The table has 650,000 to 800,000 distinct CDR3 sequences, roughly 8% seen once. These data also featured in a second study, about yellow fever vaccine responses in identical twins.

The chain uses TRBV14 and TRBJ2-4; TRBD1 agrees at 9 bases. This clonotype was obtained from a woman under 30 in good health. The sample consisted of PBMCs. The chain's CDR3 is CASSQDLGTGHKNIQYF. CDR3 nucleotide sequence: TGTGCCAGCAGCCAAGATTTGGGGACAGGGCACAAAAACATTCAGTACTTC.